Sequencing of this TCR beta chain was carried out in a study of CD8 T cells in ankylosing spondylitis. TCRdb used MiXCR to reprocess the 5' RACE reads, holding one entry per CDR3 protein. The sample includes around 230,000 distinct CDR3 sequences, approximately 9% seen only once; the top ten take under 7.5%. Germline V gene sequence: CDR1 GTSNPN, CDR2 SVGIG (reference sequence). V trimming: 1 base; J trimming: 7 bases; junction bases outside the gene matches: 7. CDR3 length equals 14 residues. This clonotype was seen a few times. The chain employs TRBV30 and TRBJ1-5; 7 bases line up with TRBD1. The sample consisted of blood, either unsorted or a sorted T cell fraction (not recorded which). The source is a male donor with ankylosing spondylitis or in good health (not recorded which). In DNA, the CDR3 is TGTGCCTGGAGTGATCGGACAGGTCGCCAGCCCCAGCATTTT. Its protein product is CAWSDRTGRQPQHF.